The T cell receptor (beta chain) described here comes from a study of cytomegalovirus exposure and HLA in healthy donors. A multiplex PCR was run with 60 Vbeta primers and 13 Jbeta primers. Some clones are missing from TCRdb's copy, which holds only in-frame ones; the method was immunoSEQ multiplex PCR. The top ten hold roughly 14% of the sample, which has roughly 87,000 clones, roughly 83% seen once. Trimming took off 1 base at V and 4 bases at J, with 7 bases between the two ends. The CDR3 totals 13 residues. From germline, CDR1 is SGHDN and CDR2 FVKESK. This clone was picked up one time. The source material was PBMCs. The clonotype originates from a woman in her 40s in good health and CMV-seropositive. The chain uses TRBV14 and TRBJ1-1; no clear D. The chain's CDR3 is CASSQGRGTEAFF. The CDR3 DNA reads as TGTGCCAGCAGCCAAGGCCGGGGCACTGAAGCTTTCTTT.